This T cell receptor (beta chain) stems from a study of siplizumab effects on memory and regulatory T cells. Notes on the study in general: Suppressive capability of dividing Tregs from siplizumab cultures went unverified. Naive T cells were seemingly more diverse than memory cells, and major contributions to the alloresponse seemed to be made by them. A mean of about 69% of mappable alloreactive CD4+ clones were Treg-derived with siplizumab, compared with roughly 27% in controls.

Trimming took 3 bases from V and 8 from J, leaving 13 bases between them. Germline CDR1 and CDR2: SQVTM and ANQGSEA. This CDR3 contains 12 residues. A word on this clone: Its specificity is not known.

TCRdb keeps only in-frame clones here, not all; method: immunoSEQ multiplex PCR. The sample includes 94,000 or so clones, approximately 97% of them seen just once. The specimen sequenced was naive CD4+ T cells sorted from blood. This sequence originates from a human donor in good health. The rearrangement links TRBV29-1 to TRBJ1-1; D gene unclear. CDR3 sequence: CSVDGRPKEAFF. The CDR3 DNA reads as TGCAGCGTTGACGGCAGACCGAAGGAAGCTTTCTTT.